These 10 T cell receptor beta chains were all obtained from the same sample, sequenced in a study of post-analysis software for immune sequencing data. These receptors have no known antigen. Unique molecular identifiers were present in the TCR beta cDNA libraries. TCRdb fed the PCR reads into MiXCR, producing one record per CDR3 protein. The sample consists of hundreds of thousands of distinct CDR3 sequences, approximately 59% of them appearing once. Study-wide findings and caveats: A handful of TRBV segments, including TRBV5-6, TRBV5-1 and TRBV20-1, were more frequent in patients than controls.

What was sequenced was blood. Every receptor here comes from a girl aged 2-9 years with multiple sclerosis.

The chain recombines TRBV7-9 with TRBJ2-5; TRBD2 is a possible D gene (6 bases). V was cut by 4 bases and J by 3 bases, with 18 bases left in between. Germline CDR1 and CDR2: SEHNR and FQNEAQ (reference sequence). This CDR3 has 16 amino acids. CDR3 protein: CASSSTTRRGEETQYF. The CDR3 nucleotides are TGTGCCAGCAGCTCCACGACTAGAAGGGGAGAAGAGACCCAGTACTTC.

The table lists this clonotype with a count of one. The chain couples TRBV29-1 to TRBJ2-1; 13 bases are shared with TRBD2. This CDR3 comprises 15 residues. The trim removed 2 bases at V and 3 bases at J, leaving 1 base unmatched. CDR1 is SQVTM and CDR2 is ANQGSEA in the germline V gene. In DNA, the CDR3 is TGCAGCGTTGAACGGACTAGCGGGGGCTACAATGAGCAGTTCTTC. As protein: CSVERTSGGYNEQFF.

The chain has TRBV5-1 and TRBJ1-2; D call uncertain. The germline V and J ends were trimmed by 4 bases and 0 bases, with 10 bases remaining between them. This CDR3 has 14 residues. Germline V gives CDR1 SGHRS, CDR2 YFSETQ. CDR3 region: CASSRTEANYGYTF. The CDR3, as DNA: TGCGCCAGCAGCAGGACGGAAGCTAACTATGGCTACACCTTC.

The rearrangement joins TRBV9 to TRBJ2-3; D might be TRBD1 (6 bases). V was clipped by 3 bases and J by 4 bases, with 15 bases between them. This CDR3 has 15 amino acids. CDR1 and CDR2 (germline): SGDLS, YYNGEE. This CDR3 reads CASSAVQGYPDTQYF. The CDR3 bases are TGTGCCAGCAGCGCGGTCCAGGGGTATCCAGATACGCAGTATTTT.

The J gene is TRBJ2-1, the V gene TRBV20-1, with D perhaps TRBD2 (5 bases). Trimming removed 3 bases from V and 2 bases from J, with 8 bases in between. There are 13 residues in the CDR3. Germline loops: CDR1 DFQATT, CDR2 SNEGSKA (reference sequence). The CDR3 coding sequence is TGCAGTGCTAGTGCGGGCGCCTACAATGAGCAGTTCTTC. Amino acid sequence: CSASAGAYNEQFF.

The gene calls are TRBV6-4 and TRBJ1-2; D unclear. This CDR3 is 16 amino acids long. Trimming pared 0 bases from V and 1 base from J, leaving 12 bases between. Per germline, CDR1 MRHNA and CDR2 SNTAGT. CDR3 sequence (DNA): TGTGCCAGCAGTGACTCTAGGCAGGAGAGTAACTATGGCTACACCTTC. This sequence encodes CASSDSRQESNYGYTF.

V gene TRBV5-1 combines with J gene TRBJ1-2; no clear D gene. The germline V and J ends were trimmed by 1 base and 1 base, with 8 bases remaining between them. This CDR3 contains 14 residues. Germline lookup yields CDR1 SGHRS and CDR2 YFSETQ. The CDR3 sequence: CASSLNGDNYGYTF. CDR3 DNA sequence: TGCGCCAGCAGCTTGAACGGTGATAACTATGGCTACACCTTC.

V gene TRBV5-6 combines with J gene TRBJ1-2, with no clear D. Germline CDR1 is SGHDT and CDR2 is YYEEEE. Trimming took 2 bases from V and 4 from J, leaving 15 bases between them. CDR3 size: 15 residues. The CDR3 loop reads CASSFRGIGVYGYTF. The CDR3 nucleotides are TGTGCCAGCAGCTTCCGAGGAATCGGGGTCTATGGCTACACCTTC.

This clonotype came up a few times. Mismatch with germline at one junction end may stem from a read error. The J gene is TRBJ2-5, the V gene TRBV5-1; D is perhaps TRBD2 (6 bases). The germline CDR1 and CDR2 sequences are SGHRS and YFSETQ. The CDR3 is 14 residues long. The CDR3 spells CASSLGSGQETQYF. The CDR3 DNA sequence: TGTGCCAGCAGCTTAGGTAGCGGACAAGAGACCCAGTACTTC.

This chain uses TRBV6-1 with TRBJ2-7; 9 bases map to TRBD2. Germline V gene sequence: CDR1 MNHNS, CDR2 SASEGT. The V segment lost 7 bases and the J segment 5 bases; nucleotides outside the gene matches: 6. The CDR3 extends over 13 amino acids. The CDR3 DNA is TGTGCCAGCATATTAGCGGGAGTGAACGAGCAGTACTTC. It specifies CASILAGVNEQYF.